This T cell receptor beta chain was retrieved from a study of early T cells in non-severe SARS-CoV-2 infection. Overall study findings and caveats: Reliance on VDJdb matching favored anti-spike CD8 responses; private and CD4 specificities were missed.

Individual cDNA molecules carried attached unique molecular identifiers. Each CDR3 protein gets one entry after TCRdb re-called the 5' RACE reads with MiXCR. The profile shows 65,000 to 75,000 distinct CDR3 sequences, 11% of them singletons. With respect to this clonotype: Its antigen is still unknown.

Trimming stripped 5 bases from V and 8 bases from J, with 10 bases between. The CDR3 is 12 amino acids. The germline V gene encodes CDR1 WSHSY and CDR2 SAAADI. The chain links TRBV10-2 to TRBJ2-1; tentative D call: TRBD2 (5 bases). The sequenced material came from whole blood. The TCR sequence derives from an adult who was a healthcare worker with PCR-confirmed SARS-CoV-2 infection or an uninfected control (not recorded which). The CDR3 DNA sequence: TGCGCCAGCAGTACGGGATGGGATGAGCAGTTCTTC. Translation: CASSTGWDEQFF.